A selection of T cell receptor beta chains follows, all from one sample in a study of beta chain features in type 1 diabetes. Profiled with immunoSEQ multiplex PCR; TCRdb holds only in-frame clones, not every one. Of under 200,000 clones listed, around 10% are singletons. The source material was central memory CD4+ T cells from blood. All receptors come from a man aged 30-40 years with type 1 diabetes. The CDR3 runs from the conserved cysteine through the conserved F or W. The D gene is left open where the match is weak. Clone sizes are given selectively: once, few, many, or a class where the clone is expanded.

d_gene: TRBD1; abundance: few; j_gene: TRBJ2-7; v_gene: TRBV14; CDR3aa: CASSRDSRYEQYF; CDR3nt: TGTGCCAGCAGCCGGGACAGCCGTTACGAGCAGTACTTC
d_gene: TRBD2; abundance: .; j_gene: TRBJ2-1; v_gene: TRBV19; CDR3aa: CASSPSGGPYNEQFF; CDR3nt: TGTGCCAGTAGTCCATCGGGAGGACCCTACAATGAGCAGTTCTTC
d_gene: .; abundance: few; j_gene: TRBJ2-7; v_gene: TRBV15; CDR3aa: CATSADYEQYF; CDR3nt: TGTGCCACCAGCGCAGACTACGAGCAGTACTTC
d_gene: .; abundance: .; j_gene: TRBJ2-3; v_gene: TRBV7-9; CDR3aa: CASSLSSSTDTQYF; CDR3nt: TGTGCCAGCAGCTTATCCTCTAGCACAGATACGCAGTATTTT
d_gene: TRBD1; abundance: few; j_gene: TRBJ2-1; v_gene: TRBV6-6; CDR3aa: CASSEWGQGSGEQFF; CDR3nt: TGTGCCAGCAGCGAATGGGGACAGGGGTCCGGTGAGCAGTTCTTC
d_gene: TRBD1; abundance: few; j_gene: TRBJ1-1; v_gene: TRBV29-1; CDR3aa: CSVMGQPNTEAFF; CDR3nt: TGCAGCGTAATGGGACAGCCGAACACTGAAGCTTTCTTT
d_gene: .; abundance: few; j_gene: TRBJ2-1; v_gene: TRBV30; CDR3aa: CAWRGSGSRQFF; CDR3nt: TGTGCCTGGAGGGGGTCGGGGAGCCGGCAGTTCTTC
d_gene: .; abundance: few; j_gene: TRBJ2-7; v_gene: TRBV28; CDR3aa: CASSLNRAPYEQYF; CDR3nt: TGTGCCAGCAGTTTAAACAGGGCTCCCTACGAGCAGTACTTC
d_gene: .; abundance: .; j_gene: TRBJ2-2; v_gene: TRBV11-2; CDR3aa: CASSLAGSGELFF; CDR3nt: TGTGCCAGCAGCTTAGCGGGATCCGGGGAGCTGTTTTTT
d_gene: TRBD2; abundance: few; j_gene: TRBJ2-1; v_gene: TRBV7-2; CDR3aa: CASSLRSSGNEQFF; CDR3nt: TGTGCCAGCAGCTTACGCTCTAGCGGCAATGAGCAGTTCTTC
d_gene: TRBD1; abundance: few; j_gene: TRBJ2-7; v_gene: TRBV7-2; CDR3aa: CASSSRQGLLEEQYF; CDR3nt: TGTGCCAGCAGCAGCAGACAGGGTTTATTGGAAGAGCAGTACTTC
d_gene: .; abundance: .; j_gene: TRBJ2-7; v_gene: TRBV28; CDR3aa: CASRGQSRHEQYF; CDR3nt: TGTGCCAGCAGAGGACAGTCCCGCCACGAGCAGTACTTC
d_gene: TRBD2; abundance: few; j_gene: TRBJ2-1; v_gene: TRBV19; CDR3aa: CASSGLAGPYNEQFF; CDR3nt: TGTGCCAGTAGTGGACTAGCGGGGCCTTACAATGAGCAGTTCTTC
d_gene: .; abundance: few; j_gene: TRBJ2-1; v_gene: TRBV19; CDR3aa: CASSWAGTPSYNEQFF; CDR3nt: TGTGCCAGTAGTTGGGCCGGGACTCCCTCCTACAATGAGCAGTTCTTC
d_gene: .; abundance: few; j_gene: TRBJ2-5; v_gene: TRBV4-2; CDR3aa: CASSQTEQETQYF; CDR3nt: TGTGCCAGCAGCCAAACAGAACAAGAGACCCAGTACTTC
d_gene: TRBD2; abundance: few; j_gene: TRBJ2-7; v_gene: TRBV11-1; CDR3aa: CASSFLAGGSYEQYF; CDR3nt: TGTGCCAGCAGCTTCCTAGCGGGGGGTTCCTACGAGCAGTACTTC
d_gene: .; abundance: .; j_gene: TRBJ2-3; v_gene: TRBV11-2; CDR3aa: CASSFSLADTQYF; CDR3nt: TGTGCCAGCAGCTTTAGCCTGGCGGATACGCAGTATTTT
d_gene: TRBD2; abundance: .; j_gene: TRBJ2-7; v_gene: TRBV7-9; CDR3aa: CASSSRTSGLTYEQYF; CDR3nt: TGTGCCAGCAGCTCTCGGACTAGCGGGTTAACCTACGAGCAGTACTTC
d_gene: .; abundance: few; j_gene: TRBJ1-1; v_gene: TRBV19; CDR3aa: CASSAQGWGTEAFF; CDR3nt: TGTGCCAGTAGTGCACAGGGTTGGGGGACTGAAGCTTTCTTT
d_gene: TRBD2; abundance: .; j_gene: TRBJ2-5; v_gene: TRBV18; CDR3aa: CASSPPSGLQETQYF; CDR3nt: TGTGCCAGCTCACCGCCTAGCGGTTTACAAGAGACCCAGTACTTC
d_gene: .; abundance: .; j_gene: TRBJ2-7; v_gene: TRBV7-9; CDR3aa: CASSLGEPYEQYF; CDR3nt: TGTGCCAGCAGCTTAGGGGAGCCCTACGAGCAGTACTTC
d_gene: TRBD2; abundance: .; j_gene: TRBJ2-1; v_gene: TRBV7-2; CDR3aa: CASSLLSGSFNEQFF; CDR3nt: TGTGCCAGCAGCTTATTGAGCGGGAGCTTCAATGAGCAGTTCTTC
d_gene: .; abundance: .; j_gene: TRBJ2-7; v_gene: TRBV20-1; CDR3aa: CSGEARYEQYF; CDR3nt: TGCAGTGGGGAGGCGCGCTACGAGCAGTACTTC
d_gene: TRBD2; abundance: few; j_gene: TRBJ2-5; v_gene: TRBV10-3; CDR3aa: CAISETGGGYQETQYF; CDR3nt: TGTGCCATCAGTGAAACGGGCGGGGGGTACCAAGAGACCCAGTACTTC
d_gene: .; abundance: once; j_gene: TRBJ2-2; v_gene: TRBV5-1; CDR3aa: CASSLNPRGTGELFF; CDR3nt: TGCGCCAGCAGCTTGAACCCGAGAGGGACCGGGGAGCTGTTTTTT
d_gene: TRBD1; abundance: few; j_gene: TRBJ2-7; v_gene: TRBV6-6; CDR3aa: CASRPTGNGPHEQYF; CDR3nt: TGTGCCAGCAGGCCGACAGGGAATGGGCCCCACGAGCAGTACTTC
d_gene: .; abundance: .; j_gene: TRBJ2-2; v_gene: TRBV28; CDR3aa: CASIAGTNTGELFF; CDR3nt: TGTGCCAGCATTGCCGGTACGAACACCGGGGAGCTGTTTTTT
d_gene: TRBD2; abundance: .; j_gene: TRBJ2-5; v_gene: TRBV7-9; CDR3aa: CASSFWTSGYQETQYF; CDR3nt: TGTGCCAGCAGCTTTTGGACTAGCGGGTACCAAGAGACCCAGTACTTC